The 22 T cell receptor beta chains below were found in one sample sequenced in a study of T cells after yellow fever vaccination. MiXCR, applied by TCRdb to the 5' RACE reads, yields one record per CDR3 protein. The table records a few hundred thousand distinct CDR3 sequences, over 10% of them present only once. The material was CD4+ T cells sorted from PBMCs, obtained 45 days after the yellow fever booster vaccination. All receptors come from a man aged 25-45 years who received the YFV17D yellow fever vaccine.

This clonotype turned up a few times. The chain has TRBV5-1 and TRBJ2-7; a possible D gene is TRBD1 (6 bases). The V end was cut by 4 bases, the J end by 2 bases, with 10 bases between. The CDR3 extends over 13 amino acids. Germline V lookup: CDR1 SGHRS, CDR2 YFSETQ. The CDR3 reads CASSRDTAYEQYF. In DNA, the CDR3 is TGCGCCAGCAGCAGGGACACCGCCTACGAGCAGTACTTC. The variable domain in full, completed from reference TRBV5-1 and TRBJ2-7, reads KAGVTQTPRYLIKTRGQQVTLSCSPISGHRSVSWYQQTPGQGLQFLFEYFSETQRNKGNFPGRFSGRQFSNSRSEMNVSTLELGDSALYLCASSRDTAYEQYFGPGTRLTVT.

The chain uses TRBV5-1 and TRBJ2-7; TRBD1 agrees at 9 bases. Germline-derived CDR1 and CDR2 are SGHRS and YFSETQ. V shed 3 bases and J 1 base; nucleotides not matched to a gene: 5. The CDR3 has 15 residues. As DNA, the CDR3 is TGCGCCAGCAGCTCACAGGGGGCAAGATCCTACGAGCAGTACTTC. Its protein product is CASSSQGARSYEQYF. The whole variable domain, remainder taken from reference TRBV5-1 and TRBJ2-7, is KAGVTQTPRYLIKTRGQQVTLSCSPISGHRSVSWYQQTPGQGLQFLFEYFSETQRNKGNFPGRFSGRQFSNSRSEMNVSTLELGDSALYLCASSSQGARSYEQYFGPGTRLTVT.

This clonotype was seen more than once but under ten times. The chain combines TRBV7-9 with TRBJ2-7; 9 nucleotides line up with TRBD1. With V trimmed by 5 bases and J by 3 bases, 11 bases remained unmatched. CDR1 SEHNR and CDR2 FQNEAQ come from the germline V gene (reference sequence). There are 16 residues in the CDR3. For the CDR3, the DNA is TGTGCCAGCAGCACCTTGCCGGGACAGGGTTTCTACGAGCAGTACTTC. This codes for CASSTLPGQGFYEQYF. Looking up the rest from reference TRBV7-9 and TRBJ2-7 gives the full variable domain: DTGVSQNPRHKITKRGQNVTFRCDPISEHNRLYWYRQTLGQGPEFLTYFQNEAQLEKSRLLSDRFSAERPKGSFSTLEIQRTEQGDSAMYLCASSTLPGQGFYEQYFGPGTRLTVT.

The rearrangement uses TRBV20-1 and TRBJ1-4, with D tentatively TRBD1 (6 bases). V was trimmed by 3 bases and J by 5 bases, leaving 13 bases between them. This CDR3 comprises 14 residues. Germline V gene data show CDR1 as DFQATT and CDR2 as SNEGSKA (reference sequence). The CDR3 nucleotides read TGCAGTGCTAGTTGGACAGCAAGAAATGAAAAACTGTTTTTT. This translates into CSASWTARNEKLFF.

This clonotype came up a few times. The junction and the germline gene differ at one end; a read error may be behind it. The rearrangement uses TRBV3-1 and TRBJ2-2; no firm D call. CDR3 size: 13 residues. The V gene's germline CDR1 is LGHDT and CDR2 YNNKEL (reference sequence). In DNA form, the CDR3 reads TGTACCAGCAGCCTCGAGACGGGCGGGGAGCTGTTTTTT. This translates into CTSSLETGGELFF.

The chain links TRBV11-2 to TRBJ2-7; possibly TRBD1 for D (5 bases). The CDR3 consists of 14 residues. V was clipped by 5 bases and J by 2 bases, with 13 bases between them. The germline V gene has CDR1 SGHAT and CDR2 FQNNGV. In DNA, the CDR3 is TGTGCCAGCAGCCCTTTGACAGCAGCCTACGAGCAGTACTTC. Translated: CASSPLTAAYEQYF.

This clonotype has just a few counts. The V call is TRBV20-1, the J call TRBJ2-1; no clear D gene. In germline, CDR1 is DFQATT, CDR2 SNEGSKA (reference sequence). Trimming took off 4 bases at V and 5 bases at J, with 9 bases between the two ends. The CDR3 extends over 12 amino acids. As DNA, the CDR3 is TGCAGTGCTAAGCGAACACACAATGAGCAGTTCTTC. Protein product: CSAKRTHNEQFF.

This clonotype was detected only a few times. This chain links TRBV29-1 with TRBJ2-1; 8 nucleotides match TRBD2. This CDR3 spans 14 amino acids. The germline CDR1 and CDR2 sequences are SQVTM and ANQGSEA. V lost 7 bases and J lost 8; bases outside the gene matches: 13. In DNA form, the CDR3 reads TGCAGCGCGGGGATAAAGCGGGAGTTCTATGAGCAGTTCTTC. Its protein product is CSAGIKREFYEQFF.

This clonotype was seen a few times. The gene calls are TRBV12-3 or TRBV12-4 and TRBJ2-3; 7 nucleotides match TRBD2. V lost 5 bases to trimming and J lost 4 bases; unmatched junction nucleotides: 15. This CDR3 comprises 17 residues. This chain's CDR3 is CASSAWLAVEASDTQYF. DNA of the CDR3: TGTGCCAGCAGTGCATGGCTAGCGGTAGAGGCATCAGATACGCAGTATTTT.

This clonotype was detected only a few times. The chain links TRBV2 to TRBJ1-5; weak D call: TRBD1 (6 bases). Germline lookup yields CDR1 SNHLY and CDR2 FYNNEI. This CDR3 has 15 amino acids. Deletions cut 6 bases from V and 5 bases from J, with 17 bases between. The CDR3 region is CASSQDGDTYQPQHF. The CDR3, as DNA: TGTGCCAGCAGCCAAGATGGGGACACTTATCAGCCCCAGCATTTT.

The rearrangement links TRBV6-5 to TRBJ2-3; TRBD2 agrees at 8 bases. The CDR3 covers 15 residues. Trimming cost V 0 bases and J 7 bases; bases outside gene matches: 6. Looked up from germline, CDR1 is MNHEY and CDR2 is SVGAGI. The CDR3 is CASSYSTAGVYTQYF. Written as DNA, the CDR3 is TGTGCCAGCAGTTACTCGACAGCGGGAGTATATACGCAGTATTTT.

This clonotype has just a few counts. The chain combines TRBV7-2 with TRBJ1-5; D uncertain. The CDR3 is made up of 12 amino acids. Germline CDR1 SGHTA, CDR2 FQGNSA. Trimming took 4 bases from V and 7 from J, leaving 8 bases between them. CDR3 DNA sequence: TGTGCCAGCAGCTCGTATGGCCAGCCCCAGCATTTT. Translated, it gives CASSSYGQPQHF.

The V call is TRBV12-3 or TRBV12-4, the J call TRBJ2-5, with 11 bases matching TRBD2. The CDR3 is 14 amino acids. J gave up 3 bases and V 7 bases, and 4 bases lay outside the gene matches. CDR3 in DNA: TGTGCCAGCATGTATAGCGGGAGGGAAGAGACCCAGTACTTC. The encoded protein is CASMYSGREETQYF.

This clonotype was detected only a few times. Germline is not matched at one junction end, which may reflect a read error. This sequence joins TRBV20-1 and TRBJ1-5; 8 bases agree with TRBD1. The CDR3 has 12 residues. The germline V gene encodes CDR1 DFQATT and CDR2 SNEGSKA (reference sequence). The CDR3 spells CSARGLGDRQDF. The CDR3, as DNA: TGCAGTGCTAGAGGGTTGGGGGACAGGCAGGATTTT.

This clonotype was seen a handful of times. The chain combines TRBV6-5 with TRBJ2-3; D is tentatively TRBD1 or TRBD2 (6 bases each). CDR1 and CDR2 from the germline V gene are MNHEY and SVGAGI. Between the trimmed V and J ends, which lost 0 bases and 0 bases, there was a span of 10 bases. CDR3 length equals 16 residues. CDR3 DNA sequence: TGTGCCAGCAGTTACTCGAGAGGGGGGAGCACAGATACGCAGTATTTT. It specifies CASSYSRGGSTDTQYF.

The chain recombines TRBV10-1 with TRBJ2-3; D is unclear. V was cut by 10 bases and J by 6 bases, with 20 bases left in between. This CDR3 spans 14 amino acids. Germline lookup yields CDR1 WNHNN and CDR2 SYGVQD (reference sequence). The CDR3 DNA reads TGCGCCACTTCGGCAAGAGTGGGCGAGGATACGCAGTATTTT. This encodes CATSARVGEDTQYF.

The chain employs TRBV10-3 and TRBJ2-7, with 10 bases that match TRBD1. With 6 bases clipped from V and 8 bases from J, the junction kept 13 bases outside the gene matches. In germline, CDR1 is ENHRY, CDR2 SYGVKD. The CDR3 consists of 15 residues. The CDR3 nucleotides read TGTGCCATCAGGGATCCCGGGACAGGGGAATTACAGCAGTACTTC. Encoded protein: CAIRDPGTGELQQYF.

The rearrangement links TRBV11-2 to TRBJ2-3, with D uncertain. Germline V gives CDR1 SGHAT, CDR2 FQNNGV. V was clipped by 0 bases and J by 4 bases, with 5 bases between them. This CDR3 is 13 amino acids long. This chain's CDR3 is CASSLEQSDTQYF. The CDR3 region has the DNA TGTGCCAGCAGCTTAGAACAGTCAGATACGCAGTATTTT.

This clonotype was detected only a few times. This chain joins TRBV4-2 and TRBJ2-6; D is ambiguous. Trimming stripped 1 base from V and 1 base from J, with 11 bases between. The germline CDR1 and CDR2 sequences are LGHNA and YNFKEQ. This CDR3 has 17 amino acids. In DNA form, the CDR3 reads TGTGCCAGCAGCCAAGCTAGTGGTATATCTGGGGCCAACGTCCTGACTTTC. This translates into CASSQASGISGANVLTF.

This clonotype showed up just a few times. The genes are TRBV5-6 and TRBJ2-1; 12 bases line up with TRBD2. The germline V gene has CDR1 SGHDT and CDR2 YYEEEE. The trim removed 4 bases at V and 10 bases at J, leaving 12 bases unmatched. The length of the CDR3 is 16 residues. CDR3: CASSHSGLAGFKEQFF. The CDR3 region has the DNA TGTGCCAGCAGCCATAGTGGACTAGCGGGATTTAAGGAGCAGTTCTTC.

This clonotype was observed a few times. The CDR3, as DNA: TGTGCCAGCAGGTCTTACGGGACAGGGAGGGACGAGCAGTACTTC. This sequence encodes CASRSYGTGRDEQYF. The rearrangement joins TRBV6-1 to TRBJ2-7; the match to TRBD1 covers 9 bases. Trimming removed 6 bases from V and 5 bases from J; junction bases left unmatched: 11. This CDR3 spans 15 amino acids. Germline V gene sequence: CDR1 MNHNS, CDR2 SASEGT.

This clonotype was seen only a few times. V usage is TRBV14 and J usage is TRBJ2-1; no clear D gene. The CDR3 runs to 14 residues. V dropped 1 base and J dropped 6 bases, with 10 bases sitting between them. Germline V gene lookup returns CDR1 SGHDN and CDR2 FVKESK. The DNA of the CDR3 is TGTGCCAGCAGCCAAGGAGCAGCCGGCAATGAGCAGTTCTTC. It translates to CASSQGAAGNEQFF.